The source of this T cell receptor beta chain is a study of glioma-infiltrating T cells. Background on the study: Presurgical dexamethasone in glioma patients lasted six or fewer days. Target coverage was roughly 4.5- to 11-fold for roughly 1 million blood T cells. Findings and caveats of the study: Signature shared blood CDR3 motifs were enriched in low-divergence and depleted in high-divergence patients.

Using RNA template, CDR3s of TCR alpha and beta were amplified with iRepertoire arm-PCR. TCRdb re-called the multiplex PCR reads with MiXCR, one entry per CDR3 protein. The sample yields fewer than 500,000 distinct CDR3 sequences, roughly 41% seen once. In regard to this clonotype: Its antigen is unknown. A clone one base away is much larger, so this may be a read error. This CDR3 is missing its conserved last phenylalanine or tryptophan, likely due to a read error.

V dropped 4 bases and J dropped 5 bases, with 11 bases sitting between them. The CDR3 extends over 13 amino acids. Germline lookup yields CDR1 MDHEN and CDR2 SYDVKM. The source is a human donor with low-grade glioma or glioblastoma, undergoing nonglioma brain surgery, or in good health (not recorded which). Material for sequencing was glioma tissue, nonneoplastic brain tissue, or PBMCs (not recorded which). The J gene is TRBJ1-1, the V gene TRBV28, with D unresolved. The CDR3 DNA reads TGTGCCAGCAGTTCCCCGACCGGGACTGAAGCTTTCTCT. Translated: CASSSPTGTEAFS.